The next 24 T cell receptor beta chains were all read from a single sample in a study of blood T cell repertoires in COVID-19. Here immunoSEQ multiplex PCR was the method, and the copy in TCRdb shows in-frame clones only, minus some. The sample lists roughly 200,000 clones; 70% to 85% were seen once. Sequenced: peripheral blood. The receptors were gathered from a woman older than 75 with COVID-19, enrolled during active disease.

The chain uses TRBV6-5 and TRBJ1-5; TRBD1 might be the D (6 bases). This CDR3 has 15 residues. The ends were cut back, 6 bases at V and 7 bases at J, with 19 bases in the middle. In germline, CDR1 is MNHEY, CDR2 SVGAGI. The CDR3 sequence is CASSPSGTPGQPQHF. CDR3 sequence (DNA): TGTGCCAGCAGCCCCTCCGGGACACCAGGACAGCCCCAGCATTTT.

The V and J genes are TRBV6-5 and TRBJ2-2, with TRBD1 matching over 11 bases. J was trimmed by 5 bases and V by 6 bases; bases with no gene match: 5. Germline assignment: CDR1 MNHEY and CDR2 SVGAGI. The CDR3 totals 15 residues. CDR3 DNA: TGTGCCAGCAGAGCTGGGACAGGGGGTACCGGGGAGCTGTTTTTT. This encodes CASRAGTGGTGELFF.

The sample holds a few counts of this clone. The V call is TRBV19, the J call TRBJ1-5; D not certain. The CDR3 has 15 amino acids. The germline V and J ends were trimmed by 6 bases and 9 bases, with 21 bases remaining between them. CDR1 is LNHDA and CDR2 is SQIVND in the germline V gene (reference sequence). The chain's CDR3 is CASSQLHGTLMPQHF. Here the CDR3 DNA reads TGTGCCAGTAGCCAACTACACGGAACCCTAATGCCCCAGCATTTT. Combining the CDR3 with reference TRBV19 and TRBJ1-5 gives the whole variable domain DGGITQSPKYLFRKEGQNVTLSCEQNLNHDAMYWYRQDPGQGLRLIYYSQIVNDFQKGDIAEGYSVSREKKESFPLTVTSAQKNPTAFYLCASSQLHGTLMPQHFGDGTRLSIL.

The chain recombines TRBV28 with TRBJ1-2; D gene uncertain. With 2 bases removed from V and 5 bases from J, the gap between germline ends came to 6 bases. The CDR3 is 12 amino acids. CDR1 is MDHEN and CDR2 is SYDVKM in the germline V gene. CDR3 sequence reads: CASSLQDYGYTF. The CDR3 nucleotides are TGTGCCAGCAGTTTACAGGATTATGGCTACACCTTC.

The chain links TRBV6-5 to TRBJ2-3, with TRBD2 matching over 7 bases. The CDR3 consists of 15 residues. Germline assignment: CDR1 MNHEY and CDR2 SVGAGI. After removal of 4 bases from V and 1 base from J, the junction contained 5 bases not matched to a gene. The CDR3 nucleotides are TGTGCCAGCAGTTCGACTAGCATGGGCACAGATACGCAGTATTTT. Protein sequence: CASSSTSMGTDTQYF.

The V call is TRBV28, the J call TRBJ2-7, with TRBD1 matching 11 bases. V trimming: 4 bases; J trimming: 7 bases; junction bases outside the gene matches: 12. CDR1 and CDR2 from the germline V gene are MDHEN and SYDVKM. The CDR3 contains 16 residues. This CDR3 reads CASSSAGQGAPQEQYF. The CDR3 nucleotides are TGTGCCAGCAGTTCCGCCGGACAGGGGGCCCCTCAAGAGCAGTACTTC.

The J gene is TRBJ2-5, the V gene TRBV7-3; TRBD1 might be the D (7 bases). Germline V lookup: CDR1 SGHTA, CDR2 FQGTGA. The CDR3 totals 15 residues. The V gene lost 3 bases and the J gene lost 5 bases, with 16 bases spanning the gap. Here the CDR3 reads CASSFQGGGRETQYF. The CDR3 bases are TGTGCCAGCAGCTTCCAGGGGGGCGGTAGGGAGACCCAGTACTTC. Filled out from reference TRBV7-3 and TRBJ2-5, the complete variable domain reads GAGVSQTPSNKVTEKGKYVELRCDPISGHTALYWYRQSLGQGPEFLIYFQGTGAADDSGLPNDRFFAVRPEGSVSTLKIQRTERGDSAVYLCASSFQGGGRETQYFGPGTRLLVL.

The gene calls are TRBV11-2 and TRBJ1-1, with D perhaps TRBD1 (5 bases). The CDR3 consists of 16 residues. Germline CDR1 and CDR2: SGHAT and FQNNGV. With 1 base removed from V and 3 bases from J, the gap between germline ends came to 15 bases. The CDR3 is CASSLVQGNMYTEAFF. The CDR3 DNA reads TGTGCCAGCAGCTTAGTTCAGGGTAATATGTACACTGAAGCTTTCTTT.

This clone was found once. The chain has TRBV7-2 and TRBJ2-1, with D perhaps matching TRBD2 (6 bases). V was shortened by 1 base and J by 3 bases, with 16 bases between the two germline ends. CDR1 is SGHTA, CDR2 FQGNSA, per germline. This CDR3 is built from 17 residues. As DNA, the CDR3 is TGTGCCAGCAGCTTAGTTCTATCTCCGCGGGGCTACAATGAGCAGTTCTTC. The encoded protein is CASSLVLSPRGYNEQFF.

This sequence joins TRBV28 and TRBJ1-4; no clear D gene. Germline V gene lookup returns CDR1 MDHEN and CDR2 SYDVKM. The CDR3 runs 15 residues. V was cut by 5 bases and J by 3 bases, with 13 bases left in between. The CDR3 is CASSRTVEANEKLFF. In DNA, the CDR3 is TGTGCCAGCAGTAGGACTGTCGAGGCTAATGAAAAACTGTTTTTT.

The genes are TRBV5-1 and TRBJ1-1; TRBD1 matches at 8 bases. Germline loops: CDR1 SGHRS, CDR2 YFSETQ. This CDR3 contains 15 residues. The J segment lost 0 bases and the V segment lost 3 bases, leaving 4 bases of the junction unmatched. DNA for the CDR3: TGCGCCAGCAGCTCCGGGACAGGTATGAACACTGAAGCTTTCTTT. Its translation is CASSSGTGMNTEAFF. The complete variable domain, with remaining parts taken from reference TRBV5-1 and TRBJ1-1, reads KAGVTQTPRYLIKTRGQQVTLSCSPISGHRSVSWYQQTPGQGLQFLFEYFSETQRNKGNFPGRFSGRQFSNSRSEMNVSTLELGDSALYLCASSSGTGMNTEAFFGQGTRLTVV.

The chain couples TRBV7-2 to TRBJ1-5; D is undetermined. The CDR3 has 15 amino acids. In germline, CDR1 is SGHTA, CDR2 FQGNSA. Trimming took off 3 bases at V and 0 bases at J, with 9 bases between the two ends. The CDR3 sequence is CASSLQAVSNQPQHF. The CDR3 region has the DNA TGTGCCAGCAGCTTGCAGGCCGTTAGCAATCAGCCCCAGCATTTT. The full variable domain, completed using reference TRBV7-2 and TRBJ1-5, is GAGVSQSPSNKVTEKGKDVELRCDPISGHTALYWYRQSLGQGLEFLIYFQGNSAPDKSGLPSDRFSAERTGGSVSTLTIQRTQQEDSAVYLCASSLQAVSNQPQHFGDGTRLSIL.

The CDR3 nucleotides read TGTGCCAGCAGCTCCACAGGGTTGGGGACAGATACGCAGTATTTT. Protein: CASSSTGLGTDTQYF. The gene calls are TRBV9 and TRBJ2-3; possibly TRBD1 for D (6 bases). V lost 4 bases, J lost 3 bases, and 15 bases lay in between. This CDR3 comprises 15 residues. Germline CDR1 and CDR2: SGDLS and YYNGEE.

The chain uses TRBV19 and TRBJ1-2; TRBD1 is a possible D gene (5 bases). Between the trimmed V and J ends, which lost 6 bases and 8 bases, there was a span of 16 bases. Germline V gives CDR1 LNHDA, CDR2 SQIVND (reference sequence). This CDR3 is 13 amino acids long. The CDR3 is CASRAQGVGGYTF. CDR3 bases: TGTGCCAGTAGAGCGCAGGGCGTGGGAGGCTACACCTTC.

The gene calls are TRBV27 and TRBJ1-2; weak D call: TRBD1 (6 bases). Germline CDR1 is MNHEY and CDR2 is SMNVEV (reference sequence). The CDR3 totals 13 residues. The V end was cut by 3 bases, the J end by 7 bases, with 12 bases between. The CDR3 protein is CASSFGGAGGYTF. CDR3 nucleotide sequence: TGTGCCAGCAGTTTCGGGGGGGCGGGTGGCTACACCTTC.

The CDR3 spells CASSSVGGSYGYTF. The CDR3 nucleotides read TGTGCCAGCAGCTCCGTCGGAGGTTCATATGGCTACACCTTC. The chain recombines TRBV6-5 with TRBJ1-2, with D uncertain. The CDR3 spans 14 residues. The germline gives CDR1 MNHEY, CDR2 SVGAGI. Trimming shortened V by 6 bases and J by 5 bases, and 16 bases separated the two germline ends.

The chain joins TRBV5-5 to TRBJ2-5; possibly TRBD2 for D (5 bases). Between the trimmed V and J ends, which lost 3 bases and 5 bases, there was a span of 14 bases. The CDR3 totals 14 residues. Germline V gene data show CDR1 as SGHKS and CDR2 as YYEKEE (reference sequence). CDR3 in DNA: TGTGCCAGCAGCTCTTCGTGGACTGGGGAGACCCAGTACTTC. Translating it yields CASSSSWTGETQYF.

The gene calls are TRBV2 and TRBJ2-1, with D unclear. This CDR3 is built from 11 residues. Trimming cost V 6 bases and J 8 bases, with 8 bases left between them. Per germline, CDR1 SNHLY and CDR2 FYNNEI. The DNA for the CDR3 is TGTGCCAGCAGCCCTCAGGATGAGCAGTTCTTC. Protein: CASSPQDEQFF.

The chain is built from TRBV5-4 and TRBJ2-5, with 9 bases identical to TRBD2. CDR1 SGHNT and CDR2 YYREEE come from the germline V gene (reference sequence). CDR3 length: 14 residues. V lost 3 bases to trimming and J lost 5 bases; unmatched junction nucleotides: 5. CDR3 bases: TGTGCCAGCAGCTCTACGGCGGGGGGGGAGACCCAGTACTTC. Amino acids: CASSSTAGGETQYF. The complete variable domain, with remaining parts taken from reference TRBV5-4 and TRBJ2-5, reads ETGVTQSPTHLIKTRGQQVTLRCSSQSGHNTVSWYQQALGQGPQFIFQYYREEENGRGNFPPRFSGLQFPNYSSELNVNALELDDSALYLCASSSTAGGETQYFGPGTRLLVL.

The chain has TRBV9 and TRBJ1-1, with a possible D match to TRBD1 (6 bases). The CDR3 has 14 amino acids. Germline V gene lookup returns CDR1 SGDLS and CDR2 YYNGEE. The V and J ends lost 4 bases and 6 bases respectively, with 16 bases between them. This CDR3 reads CASSMRQAGAEAFF. CDR3 DNA sequence: TGTGCCAGCAGCATGCGACAGGCTGGGGCTGAAGCTTTCTTT.

V is TRBV24-1 and J is TRBJ2-1, with 12 bases fitting TRBD1. This CDR3 spans 16 amino acids. The ends lost 5 bases at V and 9 bases at J; junction bases unmatched: 10. Looked up from germline, CDR1 is KGHDR and CDR2 is SFDVKD. The CDR3 spells CATSGAAGTGGVEQFF. CDR3 DNA sequence: TGTGCCACCAGTGGGGCGGCCGGGACAGGGGGCGTTGAGCAGTTCTTC.

The rearrangement uses TRBV19 and TRBJ2-7; 7 bases fit TRBD2. The germline V gene encodes CDR1 LNHDA and CDR2 SQIVND (reference sequence). CDR3 length: 18 residues. Trimming removed 6 bases from V and 0 bases from J; junction bases left unmatched: 17. CDR3 sequence (DNA): TGTGCCAGTAGCCTTACCTACCCTATTTCTAGCGGCTCCTACGAGCAGTACTTC. Residues: CASSLTYPISSGSYEQYF.

The DNA of the CDR3 is TGTGCCAGCAGTTACTCGCCGCGGACAAGTAATGGCTACACCTTC. As protein: CASSYSPRTSNGYTF. The gene calls are TRBV6-5 and TRBJ1-2; D might be TRBD1 (5 bases). CDR1 and CDR2 from the germline V gene are MNHEY and SVGAGI. The germline V and J ends were trimmed by 0 bases and 6 bases, with 14 bases remaining between them. The length of the CDR3 is 15 residues.

The rearrangement joins TRBV27 to TRBJ2-4, with 10 bases fitting TRBD1. CDR3 size: 16 residues. V lost 5 bases to trimming and J lost 0 bases; unmatched junction nucleotides: 4. Germline V gives CDR1 MNHEY, CDR2 SMNVEV (reference sequence). The CDR3 loop is CASSPGQGIAKNIQYF. CDR3 sequence (DNA): TGTGCCAGCAGTCCGGGACAGGGGATAGCCAAAAACATTCAGTACTTC.